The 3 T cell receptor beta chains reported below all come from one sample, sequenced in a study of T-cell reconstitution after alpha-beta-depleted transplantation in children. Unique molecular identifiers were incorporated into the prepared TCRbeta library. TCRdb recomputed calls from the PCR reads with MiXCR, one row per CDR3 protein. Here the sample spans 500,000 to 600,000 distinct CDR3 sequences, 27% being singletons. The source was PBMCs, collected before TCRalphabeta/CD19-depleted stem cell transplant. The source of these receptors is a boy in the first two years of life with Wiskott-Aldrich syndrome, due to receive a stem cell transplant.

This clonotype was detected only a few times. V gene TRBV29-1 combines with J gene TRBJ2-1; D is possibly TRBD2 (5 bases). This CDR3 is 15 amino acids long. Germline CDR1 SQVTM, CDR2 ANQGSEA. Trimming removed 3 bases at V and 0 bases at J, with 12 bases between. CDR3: CSVDGGPSSYNEQFF. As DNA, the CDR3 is TGCAGCGTTGATGGAGGACCTAGCTCCTACAATGAGCAGTTCTTC.

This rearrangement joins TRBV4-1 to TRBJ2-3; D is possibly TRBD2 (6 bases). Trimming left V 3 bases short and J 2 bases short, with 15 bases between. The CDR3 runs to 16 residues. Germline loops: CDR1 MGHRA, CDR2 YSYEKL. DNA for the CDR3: TGCGCCAGCAGCCAGGCTAACGGGGGAAACACAGATACGCAGTATTTT. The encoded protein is CASSQANGGNTDTQYF.

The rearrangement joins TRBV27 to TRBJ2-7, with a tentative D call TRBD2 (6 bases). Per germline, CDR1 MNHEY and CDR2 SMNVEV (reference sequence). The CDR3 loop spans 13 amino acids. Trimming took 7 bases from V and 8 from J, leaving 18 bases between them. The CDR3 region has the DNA TGTGCCAGCACGCGACTAGAAACTGGGCAGCAGTACTTC. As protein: CASTRLETGQQYF.